This record looks at one T cell receptor (beta chain) sequence and its context. The sample is drawn from a study of T cells in Graves' hyperthyroidism and ophthalmopathy. V dropped 5 bases and J dropped 9; count of bases not matched to a gene: 9. The CDR3 loop spans 13 amino acids. Germline V gene sequence: CDR1 LNHNV, CDR2 YYDKDF (reference sequence). TCR beta CDR3 sequences were amplified from RNA transcripts. Carried out on the TCR CDR3, a first-round RT-PCR used the HTBI primer set. Each CDR3 protein gets one entry after TCRdb re-called the multiplex PCR reads with MiXCR. This table has just under 750,000 distinct CDR3 sequences, 30% to 40% appearing once.

The sample taken for sequencing was blood. The genes are TRBV15 and TRBJ2-5; 7 bases agree with TRBD2. The TCR was taken from a woman aged 40-49 years with Graves' hyperthyroidism. The CDR3 loop is CATSLGLVEAQYF. The CDR3 region has the DNA TGTGCCACCAGCCTCGGACTAGTAGAAGCCCAGTACTTC. The full variable domain, rest sourced from reference TRBV15 and TRBJ2-5, is DAMVIQNPRYQVTQFGKPVTLSCSQTLNHNVMYWYQQKSSQAPKLLFHYYDKDFNNEADTPDNFQSRRPNTSFCFLDIRSPGLGDTAMYLCATSLGLVEAQYFGPGTRLLVL.